The entry below gives a single T cell receptor beta chain sequence along with its context. The target antigen is unknown. This sample was included in a study of T cell responses to AZD1222 COVID-19 vaccine. Germline CDR1 MDHEN, CDR2 SYDVKM. V gave up 2 bases and J gave up 2 bases; unmatched junction bases: 8. The CDR3 is 16 amino acids. The method was immunoSEQ multiplex PCR; TCRdb's version includes in-frame clones alone and lacks a portion of them. Its listing shows about 140,000 clones. Study observations and caveats: Following two doses of AZD1222, Spike-specific TCR breadth and depth rose. Regions left unmutated in variants are reportedly the target of nearly half of spike-specific TCRs. White British people made up most donors, females outnumbered males, and clonal diversity was possibly underestimated. At baseline, just five to seven AZD1222 recipients tested seropositive.

The chain has TRBV28 and TRBJ2-5; 7 bases are a match to TRBD1. The receptor comes from an adult in good health. Input material: peripheral blood. The CDR3 nucleotides are TGTGCCAGCAGTTTAAAGGGGGCTAGCAGACAAGAGACCCAGTACTTC. The encoded protein is CASSLKGASRQETQYF.